Below are 30 T cell receptor beta chains sequenced from a single sample in a study of T-cell memory formation after mild COVID-19. TCRdb used MiXCR to reprocess the 5' RACE reads, holding one entry per CDR3 protein. This sample has about 260,000 distinct CDR3 sequences, with about a sixth found just once. What was sequenced was PBMCs or a T cell subset sorted from them (not recorded which). The origin of the receptors is a man between 18 and 29 years old who had mild COVID-19 (a few samples of this study predate the infection). Cell type and time point are not known.

This clonotype was counted a few times. V usage is TRBV5-1 and J usage is TRBJ2-5, with 8 bases lining up with TRBD1. The germline gives CDR1 SGHRS, CDR2 YFSETQ. V was clipped by 5 bases and J by 5 bases; unmatched bases: 8. This CDR3 contains 14 residues. The CDR3 protein is CASRQAGGAETQYF. CDR3 coding DNA: TGCGCCAGCAGACAAGCAGGGGGCGCGGAGACCCAGTACTTC.

CDR3 sequence reads: CASSQFIRTDTQYF. For the CDR3, the DNA is TGCGCCAGCAGCCAATTCATTCGCACAGATACGCAGTATTTT. This sequence joins TRBV4-3 and TRBJ2-3; D is unclear. CDR3 length equals 14 residues. CDR1 LGHNA and CDR2 YSLEER come from the germline V gene. Trimming pared 2 bases from V and 1 base from J, leaving 7 bases between.

The rearrangement uses TRBV10-3 and TRBJ2-5; the D call may be TRBD1 or TRBD2 (5 bases each). With 5 bases removed from V and 2 bases from J, the gap between germline ends came to 15 bases. The germline gives CDR1 ENHRY, CDR2 SYGVKD. The CDR3 has 15 residues. CDR3 in DNA: TGTGCCATCAGTCTGCAGGGAGACGGGCAAGAGACCCAGTACTTC. Its translation is CAISLQGDGQETQYF.

V usage is TRBV5-1 and J usage is TRBJ2-6, with D maybe TRBD1 (5 bases). This CDR3 region has 17 residues. The V end was cut by 0 bases, the J end by 3 bases, with 13 bases between. Germline V gene sequence: CDR1 SGHRS, CDR2 YFSETQ. CDR3 sequence: CASSLALQGGGANVLTF. The CDR3 DNA reads as TGCGCCAGCAGCTTGGCTCTTCAGGGCGGTGGGGCCAACGTCCTGACTTTC. Based on the CDR3 plus reference TRBV5-1 and TRBJ2-6, the full variable domain is KAGVTQTPRYLIKTRGQQVTLSCSPISGHRSVSWYQQTPGQGLQFLFEYFSETQRNKGNFPGRFSGRQFSNSRSEMNVSTLELGDSALYLCASSLALQGGGANVLTFGAGSRLTVL.

The rearrangement links TRBV5-1 to TRBJ2-1; 11 bases agree with TRBD2. V lost 3 bases and J lost 8; bases outside the gene matches: 4. The CDR3 loop spans 14 amino acids. CDR1 and CDR2 (germline): SGHRS, YFSETQ. Here the CDR3 DNA reads TGCGCCAGCAGCTCCTTAGCGGGAGGGGATGAGCAGTTCTTC. It yields the protein CASSSLAGGDEQFF. The full variable domain, with the rest looked up from reference TRBV5-1 and TRBJ2-1, is KAGVTQTPRYLIKTRGQQVTLSCSPISGHRSVSWYQQTPGQGLQFLFEYFSETQRNKGNFPGRFSGRQFSNSRSEMNVSTLELGDSALYLCASSSLAGGDEQFFGPGTRLTVL.

This clonotype was detected only a few times. The genes are TRBV5-1 and TRBJ2-1; 11 bases fit TRBD1. Germline assignment: CDR1 SGHRS and CDR2 YFSETQ. This CDR3 spans 16 amino acids. V shed 5 bases, J shed 0 bases, and the junction held 4 bases outside the gene matches. The CDR3 protein is CASSYGTGGSYNEQFF. CDR3 DNA: TGCGCCAGCAGTTATGGGACAGGGGGCTCCTACAATGAGCAGTTCTTC.

This chain links TRBV5-1 with TRBJ2-5; 9 nucleotides align to TRBD2. The length of the CDR3 is 15 residues. J was trimmed by 5 bases and V by 0 bases; bases with no gene match: 5. Germline V lookup: CDR1 SGHRS, CDR2 YFSETQ. CDR3 sequence (DNA): TGCGCCAGCAGCTTGGGTACTAGCGGGTTTGAGACCCAGTACTTC. Translated: CASSLGTSGFETQYF.

Only a few counts were recorded for this clonotype. The genes are TRBV10-3 and TRBJ1-3; D is perhaps TRBD1 (6 bases). There are 14 residues in the CDR3. Germline CDR1 and CDR2: ENHRY and SYGVKD. Trimming shortened V by 6 bases and J by 0 bases, and 9 bases separated the two germline ends. The DNA of the CDR3 is TGTGCCATCAGACGGGACATCTCTGGAAACACCATATATTTT. It encodes CAIRRDISGNTIYF.

This chain connects TRBV29-1 to TRBJ2-7; 8 nucleotides align to TRBD2. Germline V CDR1 and CDR2: SQVTM, ANQGSEA. After removal of 4 bases from V and 2 bases from J, the junction contained 7 bases not matched to a gene. This CDR3 region has 14 residues. CDR3 in DNA: TGCAGCGTTGCCGCCCTAGCGGGCCCCTACGAGCAGTACTTC. This translates into CSVAALAGPYEQYF.

In its sample, this clonotype was seen once. The chain joins TRBV12-2 to TRBJ1-1; the table's D gene call, TRBD1, was not cross checked with the DNA. TRBV12-2 has pseudogene status. CDR3 length: 21 residues. The CDR3: CASRLEGIRTGSGRMNTEAFF. The CDR3 region has the DNA TGTGCAAGTCGCTTAGAGGGAATCCGGACGGGGTCAGGGAGGATGAACACTGAAGCTTTCTTT.

This clonotype was seen more than once but under ten times. The chain recombines TRBV12-3 or TRBV12-4 with TRBJ2-1, with D uncertain. Trimming left V 3 bases short and J 2 bases short, with 5 bases between. The CDR3 length is 13 residues. The DNA for the CDR3 is TGTGCCAGCAGTTTTGGCGCCTACAATGAGCAGTTCTTC. It specifies CASSFGAYNEQFF.

In its sample, this clonotype was seen a few times. V usage is TRBV7-9 and J usage is TRBJ2-7, with unresolved D. The V end was cut by 3 bases, the J end by 5 bases, with 8 bases between. The CDR3 loop spans 12 amino acids. Per germline, CDR1 SEHNR and CDR2 FQNEAQ (reference sequence). The CDR3 region is CASSFGADEQYV. DNA of the CDR3: TGTGCCAGCAGCTTCGGTGCCGACGAGCAGTACGTC.

This clonotype turned up a few times. The chain uses TRBV3-1 and TRBJ1-2; tentatively, D is TRBD1 (6 bases). The germline V and J ends were trimmed by 1 base and 6 bases, with 12 bases remaining between them. Germline values: CDR1 LGHDT, CDR2 YNNKEL (reference sequence). This CDR3 region has 14 residues. Here the CDR3 reads CASSQGSQGHGYTF. CDR3 in DNA: TGTGCCAGCAGCCAAGGGTCACAGGGTCATGGCTACACCTTC.

This rearrangement joins TRBV6-6 to TRBJ2-5, with a tentative D call TRBD2 (6 bases). The CDR3 sequence is 13 residues long. V lost 4 bases, J lost 7 bases, and 13 bases lay in between. Germline CDR1 reads MNHNY; CDR2 reads SVGAGI (reference sequence). The CDR3 reads CASSFVPGVTQYF. The CDR3 nucleotides are TGTGCCAGCAGTTTCGTTCCGGGGGTGACCCAGTACTTC.

This clonotype has only a few counts. CDR3 in DNA: TGTGCCAGCAGCGTCACTAGCGGGGGACAAGAGACCCAGTACTTC. Translated, it gives CASSVTSGGQETQYF. The chain links TRBV6-1 to TRBJ2-5; 11 nucleotides line up with TRBD2. CDR1 MNHNS and CDR2 SASEGT come from the germline V gene. The CDR3 spans 15 residues. V lost 6 bases and J lost 2; bases outside the gene matches: 5.

This clonotype was counted between two and nine times. The chain couples TRBV19 to TRBJ2-2; D gene unclear. CDR1 is LNHDA, CDR2 SQIVND, per germline (reference sequence). CDR3 size: 10 residues. V lost 10 bases and J lost 7, with 7 bases in between. In DNA, the CDR3 is TGTGCCACCTCACACGGGGAGCTGTTTTTT. It encodes CATSHGELFF.

This clonotype was seen only a few times. This chain connects TRBV7-9 to TRBJ2-2; D unresolved. This CDR3 is 15 amino acids long. Germline V gene lookup returns CDR1 SEHNR and CDR2 FQNEAQ (reference sequence). Between the trimmed V and J ends, which lost 1 base and 7 bases, there was a span of 13 bases. CDR3 DNA sequence: TGTGCCAGCAGCTTAGAACAGTTTACGTACGGGGAGCTGTTTTTT. Its protein product is CASSLEQFTYGELFF.

The chain recombines TRBV20-1 with TRBJ1-5; TRBD1 agrees at 8 bases. The germline gives CDR1 DFQATT, CDR2 SNEGSKA (reference sequence). This CDR3 has 15 residues. After removal of 2 bases from V and 6 bases from J, the junction contained 9 bases not matched to a gene. The CDR3 reads CSARRFGQGVQPQHF. CDR3 DNA: TGCAGTGCTAGAAGGTTTGGACAGGGCGTTCAGCCCCAGCATTTT.

The chain combines TRBV6-5 with TRBJ1-1; D uncertain. This CDR3 has 12 amino acids. Trimming removed 0 bases at V and 5 bases at J, with 4 bases between. Germline assignment: CDR1 MNHEY and CDR2 SVGAGI. Here the CDR3 DNA reads TGTGCCAGCAGTTACTCTCCGACTGAAGCTTTCTTT. Translated: CASSYSPTEAFF.

The chain uses TRBV5-6 and TRBJ2-5; 7 positions match TRBD1. The CDR3 length is 13 residues. CDR1 and CDR2 from the germline V gene are SGHDT and YYEEEE. The V and J ends lost 0 bases and 5 bases, in that order; junction bases with no gene match: 1. The CDR3 sequence is CASSLEQGETQYF. CDR3 nucleotides: TGTGCCAGCAGCTTGGAACAGGGGGAGACCCAGTACTTC.

This clonotype was observed a few times. The chain couples TRBV19 to TRBJ2-7; 8 positions match TRBD1. The CDR3 is 15 amino acids. Germline V gene data show CDR1 as LNHDA and CDR2 as SQIVND (reference sequence). Trimming at V came to 7 bases and at J to 4 bases, leaving 12 bases not matched to a gene. The CDR3 region is CASTPGGTGQYEQYF. The CDR3 DNA is TGTGCCAGTACCCCGGGTGGGACAGGTCAATACGAGCAGTACTTC.

This clonotype has just a few counts. V is TRBV11-2 and J is TRBJ2-1, with 13 positions matching TRBD2. The CDR3 is made up of 17 amino acids. V was clipped by 3 bases and J by 10 bases; unmatched bases: 12. Germline assignment: CDR1 SGHAT and CDR2 FQNNGV. CDR3 nucleotide sequence: TGTGCCAGCAGCTTTGGCGGCACTAGCGGGGGGGCCCGCGAGCAGTTCTTC. It yields the protein CASSFGGTSGGAREQFF.

The chain uses TRBV7-9 and TRBJ1-1; D ambiguous. V dropped 1 base and J dropped 0 bases, with 9 bases sitting between them. The CDR3 is 15 residues long. Germline CDR1 SEHNR, CDR2 FQNEAQ (reference sequence). CDR3 sequence: CASSLDGSMNTEAFF. CDR3 DNA: TGTGCCAGCAGCTTAGACGGATCTATGAACACTGAAGCTTTCTTT.

In regard to this clonotype: The junction departs from the called germline gene at one end, perhaps through a read error. The V call is TRBV6-6, the J call TRBJ1-5; D unclear. Germline V lookup: CDR1 MNHNY, CDR2 SVGAGI (reference sequence). The CDR3 runs to 15 residues. The CDR3: CASSYPGIGNQHQHF. The CDR3 DNA follows: TGTGCCAGCAGTTACCCGGGCATCGGCAATCAGCACCAGCATTTT.

This clonotype came up a few times. The rearrangement links TRBV7-2 to TRBJ2-5; D is uncertain. Looked up from germline, CDR1 is SGHTA and CDR2 is FQGNSA. Trimming cost V 3 bases and J 5 bases, with 10 bases left between them. This CDR3 spans 13 amino acids. This chain's CDR3 is CASSFGFWETQYF. Written as DNA, the CDR3 is TGTGCCAGCAGCTTCGGGTTTTGGGAGACCCAGTACTTC. Complete variable domain (other parts from reference TRBV7-2 and TRBJ2-5): GAGVSQSPSNKVTEKGKDVELRCDPISGHTALYWYRQSLGQGLEFLIYFQGNSAPDKSGLPSDRFSAERTGGSVSTLTIQRTQQEDSAVYLCASSFGFWETQYFGPGTRLLVL.

The chain employs TRBV7-3 and TRBJ2-3; TRBD2 matches at 7 bases. CDR1 is SGHTA, CDR2 FQGTGA, per germline. Trimming took 7 bases from V and 6 from J; bases not matched to a gene: 13. The CDR3 covers 15 residues. CDR3 amino acids: CASTRGGGPRDTQYF. As DNA, the CDR3 is TGTGCCAGCACCCGAGGCGGGGGTCCTCGGGATACGCAGTATTTT.

The gene calls are TRBV5-1 and TRBJ1-4; perhaps TRBD1 as D (6 bases). From germline, CDR1 is SGHRS and CDR2 YFSETQ. Trimming cost V 4 bases and J 1 base, with 11 bases left between them. This CDR3 region has 15 residues. CDR3 DNA sequence: TGCGCCAGCAGCGACATACAGGGAACTAATGAAAAACTGTTTTTT. Its protein product is CASSDIQGTNEKLFF.

This chain links TRBV7-2 with TRBJ2-1; D not certain. The CDR3 is 13 amino acids. Germline V gene data show CDR1 as SGHTA and CDR2 as FQGNSA. Trimming stripped 4 bases from V and 10 bases from J, with 14 bases between. In nucleotides, the CDR3 is TGTGCCAGCAGCTACCGCCTAAACGGGGAGCAGTTCTTC. Protein sequence: CASSYRLNGEQFF.

There are many counts of this clonotype. The chain links TRBV6-2 or TRBV6-3 to TRBJ2-7; 12 bases are a match to TRBD2. The CDR3 consists of 17 residues. V was clipped by 4 bases and J by 1 base; unmatched bases: 8. Germline lookup yields CDR1 MNHEY and CDR2 SVGEGT. CDR3 sequence: CASSSLTSGGISYEQYF. Here the CDR3 DNA reads TGTGCCAGCAGTTCCCTCACTAGCGGGGGGATTTCCTACGAGCAGTACTTC.

Note on this clonotype: The CDR3 ends on some other residue instead of the conserved phenylalanine or tryptophan, so this is likely a read error. The rearrangement links TRBV27 to TRBJ1-2; D possibly corresponds to TRBD1 (5 bases). Trimming took 3 bases from V and 4 from J, leaving 12 bases between them. Germline V gene data show CDR1 as MNHEY and CDR2 as SMNVEV (reference sequence). The CDR3 extends over 14 amino acids. The DNA for the CDR3 is TGTGCCAGCAGTTTTAGGGACGGCGGCTATGGCTACACCTCC. It translates to CASSFRDGGYGYTS.